This record looks at one T cell receptor beta chain sequence and its context. This specimen comes from a study of blood T cell repertoires in COVID-19. The method was immunoSEQ multiplex PCR; TCRdb's version includes in-frame clones alone and lacks a portion of them. The table records 45,000 to 60,000 clones, more than 80% of them present only once. In germline, CDR1 is SGHTA, CDR2 FQGNSA. V dropped 3 bases and J dropped 4; count of bases not matched to a gene: 5. CDR3 length: 15 amino acids. Sequenced input: peripheral blood. The sequence derives from a human donor in a cohort sampled during active COVID-19. The J gene is TRBJ2-3, the V gene TRBV7-2; the match to TRBD2 covers 9 bases. CDR3 sequence reads: CASSFLSGSADTQYF. The CDR3 DNA sequence: TGTGCCAGCAGCTTCCTTAGCGGGAGTGCAGATACGCAGTATTTT.